This is a list of T cell receptor beta chains from one sample in a study of blood T cell repertoires in COVID-19. Sequencing was performed with immunoSEQ multiplex PCR; in TCRdb, only in-frame clones are kept and a portion is missing. The repertoire holds 150,000 to 200,000 clones, with roughly 87% as singletons. Sequenced: peripheral blood. All receptors come from a man between 18 and 35 years old who had recovered from COVID-19. Both conserved end residues are part of each CDR3. A D gene is named only where the DNA matches it firmly. Where a row states a size, it is once, few, many or the class of an expanded clone; other rows omit it.

>TRBV29-1|many|TRBJ2-1|TRBD1
CSVEVTGTDEFF
TGCAGCGTTGAAGTAACCGGGACAGATGAGTTCTTC
>TRBV6-2/TRBV6-3|.|TRBJ2-3|.
CASSYSPSGSTLRSTDTQYF
TGTGCCAGCAGTTACTCTCCCTCGGGGAGCACCCTCCGTAGCACAGATACGCAGTATTTT
>TRBV28|.|TRBJ1-4|.
CASSFYEGATNEKLFF
TGTGCCAGCAGTTTTTACGAGGGAGCAACTAATGAAAAACTGTTTTTT
>TRBV15|.|TRBJ2-2|TRBD1
CATSRVVGQGTGELFF
TGTGCCACCAGCCGTGTAGTGGGACAGGGGACCGGGGAGCTGTTTTTT
>TRBV4-1|.|TRBJ2-7|TRBD2
CASSQGLAGVYEQYF
TGCGCCAGCAGCCAAGGGCTAGCGGGAGTCTACGAGCAGTACTTC
>TRBV18|.|TRBJ2-7|TRBD2
CASSPGSGRREAEQYF
TGTGCCAGCTCACCAGGTAGCGGGAGGCGCGAGGCCGAGCAGTACTTC
>TRBV7-2|.|TRBJ1-5|.
CASSSLGRGDQPQHF
TGTGCCAGCAGCTCCCTAGGGAGGGGTGATCAGCCCCAGCATTTT
>TRBV4-3|.|TRBJ2-3|TRBD1
CASSERQGADTQYF
TGCGCCAGCAGCGAAAGGCAGGGGGCAGATACGCAGTATTTT
>TRBV7-2|.|TRBJ2-7|.
CASSLIAGTYEQYF
TGTGCCAGCAGCTTAATAGCAGGGACCTACGAGCAGTACTTC
>TRBV20-1|.|TRBJ1-2|.
CSAMASYGYTF
TGCAGTGCCATGGCCAGCTATGGCTACACCTTC
>TRBV6-6|.|TRBJ2-7|TRBD1
CASTTLQGYEQYF
TGTGCCAGCACCACTCTACAGGGGTACGAGCAGTACTTC
>TRBV9|.|TRBJ2-1|.
CASSGAISSYNEQFF
TGTGCCAGCAGCGGGGCGATAAGCTCCTACAATGAGCAGTTCTTC
>TRBV9|.|TRBJ1-1|TRBD1
CASSVAGTGSEAFF
TGTGCCAGCAGCGTAGCGGGGACAGGGTCTGAAGCTTTCTTT
>TRBV29-1|.|TRBJ2-7|.
CSVTNPYEQYF
TGCAGCGTCACAAACCCCTACGAGCAGTACTTC
>TRBV29-1|once|TRBJ1-2|.
CSVEDRIGGDGYTF
TGCAGCGTTGAAGATCGGATAGGAGGAGATGGCTACACCTTC
>TRBV20-1|.|TRBJ1-4|.
CSAILRVGLFF
TGCAGTGCTATCCTCAGGGTAGGACTGTTTTTT
>TRBV6-5|.|TRBJ1-5|.
CASRPGSNQPQHF
TGTGCCAGCAGGCCGGGTTCCAATCAGCCCCAGCATTTT
>TRBV5-5|.|TRBJ2-3|TRBD2
CASSFRTGGPTTQYF
TGTGCCAGCAGCTTTCGCACGGGAGGGCCGACTACGCAGTATTTT
>TRBV11-2|.|TRBJ1-1|.
CASSLDFPAEAFF
TGTGCCAGCAGCTTAGATTTCCCCGCTGAAGCTTTCTTT
>TRBV4-3|.|TRBJ1-1|TRBD1
CASSQDHRGSGSAEAFF
TGCGCCAGCAGCCAAGATCACAGGGGATCGGGTAGCGCTGAAGCTTTCTTT
>TRBV7-3|.|TRBJ2-1|.
CASSLRPGLSSYNEQFF
TGTGCCAGCAGCTTAAGGCCGGGATTAAGCTCCTACAATGAGCAGTTCTTC
>TRBV9|.|TRBJ1-1|TRBD1
CASSTHWDRGILKNTEAFF
TGTGCCAGCAGCACCCACTGGGACAGGGGGATCTTAAAGAACACTGAAGCTTTCTTT
>TRBV18|.|TRBJ2-7|TRBD1
CASSPTGGDYEQYF
TGTGCCAGCTCACCAACAGGGGGCGATTACGAGCAGTACTTC
>TRBV6-5|.|TRBJ1-5|.
CASSSAGRDNQPQHF
TGTGCCAGCAGCTCCGCGGGAAGGGACAATCAGCCCCAGCATTTT
>TRBV5-1|.|TRBJ2-3|TRBD2
CASSSGTGADTQYF
TGCGCCAGCTCGAGCGGGACCGGCGCAGATACGCAGTATTTT
>TRBV12-5|.|TRBJ2-1|TRBD1
CASGLTTGERDYEQFF
TGTGCTAGTGGTTTGACGACAGGGGAACGGGACTATGAGCAGTTCTTC
>TRBV27|.|TRBJ1-2|.
CASSLSGYYGYTF
TGTGCCAGCAGTTTATCGGGCTACTATGGCTACACCTTC
>TRBV7-2|.|TRBJ2-1|.
CASSLGLLEVYEQFF
TGTGCCAGCAGCTTAGGGTTACTAGAAGTCTATGAGCAGTTCTTC
>TRBV10-3|.|TRBJ2-7|.
CAIRGDSTGEQYF
TGTGCCATCAGGGGGGACTCCACTGGGGAGCAGTACTTC
>TRBV28|once|TRBJ2-2|TRBD1
CASSPSTTGGTGELFF
TGTGCCAGCAGTCCCTCCACGACAGGGGGCACCGGGGAGCTGTTTTTT
>TRBV2|.|TRBJ2-2|TRBD2
CASKRGLAGASTGELFF
TGTGCCAGCAAGAGAGGACTAGCGGGAGCATCTACCGGGGAGCTGTTTTTT
>TRBV14|.|TRBJ1-1|TRBD1
CASSQFRGQGGEAFF
TGTGCCAGCAGCCAATTCAGGGGGCAGGGGGGAGAAGCTTTCTTT
>TRBV9|once|TRBJ2-7|TRBD2
CASSANTGTTAYEQYF
TGTGCCAGCAGCGCCAACACCGGGACTACCGCCTACGAGCAGTACTTC
>TRBV29-1|.|TRBJ2-7|TRBD2
CSVEWREAPYEQYF
TGCAGCGTTGAGTGGCGGGAGGCCCCTTACGAGCAGTACTTC
>TRBV29-1|few|TRBJ1-2|TRBD1
CSVRDSLLGYTF
TGCAGCGTTCGGGACAGCCTTCTCGGCTACACCTTC
>TRBV5-1|.|TRBJ1-4|.
CASSGGARGKLFF
TGCGCCAGCAGCGGCGGGGCGCGAGGAAAACTGTTTTTT
>TRBV7-3|.|TRBJ2-1|TRBD2
CASSLTSGKHNEQFF
TGTGCCAGCAGCTTAACTAGCGGGAAACACAATGAGCAGTTCTTC
>TRBV9|.|TRBJ1-1|.
CASSTSGTGGTEAFF
TGTGCCAGCAGCACCTCCGGCACCGGGGGCACTGAAGCTTTCTTT
>TRBV2|.|TRBJ2-7|TRBD2
CASSETSGSYEQYF
TGTGCCAGCAGTGAGACTAGCGGGTCCTACGAGCAGTACTTC
>TRBV10-1|.|TRBJ1-4|TRBD1
CASNPPGTASRTTNEKLFF
TGCGCCAGCAACCCCCCCGGGACAGCCTCAAGGACAACTAATGAAAAACTGTTTTTT
>TRBV7-9|.|TRBJ1-2|TRBD1
CAIPRDSSYSGSTF
TGTGCCATCCCCCGGGACAGTTCATATTCTGGCTCCACCTTC
>TRBV27|.|TRBJ2-7|TRBD2
CASSLASGSFHEQYF
TGTGCCAGCAGTTTGGCTAGCGGGAGCTTCCACGAGCAGTACTTC
>TRBV29-1|.|TRBJ1-1|.
CSVLGSTEAFF
TGCAGCGTCCTTGGGAGCACTGAAGCTTTCTTT
>TRBV9|.|TRBJ2-1|TRBD1
CASSVVGTGNNEQFF
TGTGCCAGCAGCGTAGTGGGGACAGGGAACAATGAGCAGTTCTTC
>TRBV5-5|.|TRBJ2-3|.
CASSLTRDQGDTQYF
TGTGCCAGCAGCTTAACCCGCGACCAGGGAGATACGCAGTATTTT
>TRBV5-1|.|TRBJ1-4|TRBD1
CASSLLTGGGEKLFF
TGCGCCAGCAGCTTGCTTACAGGGGGTGGGGAAAAACTGTTTTTT
>TRBV6-5|.|TRBJ2-7|.
CASSLQGGYYEQYF
TGTGCCAGCAGTCTACAGGGTGGTTACTACGAGCAGTACTTC
>TRBV7-2|.|TRBJ2-5|.
CASSLGGRETQYF
TGTGCCAGCAGCTTAGGAGGGAGGGAGACCCAGTACTTC
>TRBV6-4|.|TRBJ2-1|TRBD2
CASSASGRAGEQFF
TGTGCCAGCAGTGCTAGCGGGAGGGCCGGTGAGCAGTTCTTC
>TRBV6-4|.|TRBJ2-1|.
CASGTDGGKQFF
TGTGCCAGCGGGACGGACGGCGGGAAGCAGTTCTTC
>TRBV24-1|once|TRBJ2-2|.
CATSSSRGAGELFF
TGTGCCACCAGTAGTAGCCGGGGAGCCGGGGAGCTGTTTTTT
>TRBV19|.|TRBJ2-3|.
CASSPRPRTDTQYF
TGTGCCAGTAGCCCGCGGCCCCGCACAGATACGCAGTATTTT
>TRBV7-9|.|TRBJ2-7|.
CASSPGVGGEQYF
TGTGCCAGCAGCCCAGGGGTAGGAGGCGAGCAGTACTTC
>TRBV9|few|TRBJ1-1|.
CASSVATGNTEAFF
TGTGCCAGCAGCGTAGCTACAGGGAACACTGAAGCTTTCTTT
>TRBV6-5|.|TRBJ1-6|.
CASSRGSSYNSPLHF
TGTGCCAGCAGCCGGGGGAGCTCCTATAATTCACCCCTCCACTTT
>TRBV19|.|TRBJ1-2|TRBD1
CASSMGQGEGHGYTF
TGTGCCAGTAGTATGGGACAGGGAGAGGGCCATGGCTACACCTTC
>TRBV7-4|.|TRBJ2-7|.
CASSLRGLRSGFHEQYF
TGTGCCAGCAGCTTAAGGGGACTCCGCAGCGGCTTCCACGAGCAGTACTTC
>TRBV10-3|.|TRBJ1-2|TRBD1
CAISESVQGAGGYTF
TGTGCCATCAGTGAGTCTGTGCAGGGGGCTGGTGGCTACACCTTC
>TRBV10-2|.|TRBJ1-2|TRBD1
CASRSDREVPYGYTF
TGCGCCAGCAGATCCGACAGGGAAGTCCCTTATGGCTACACCTTC
>TRBV7-9|.|TRBJ2-7|TRBD2
CASSRGLAGGYEQYF
TGTGCCAGCAGCAGAGGACTAGCGGGAGGCTACGAGCAGTACTTC